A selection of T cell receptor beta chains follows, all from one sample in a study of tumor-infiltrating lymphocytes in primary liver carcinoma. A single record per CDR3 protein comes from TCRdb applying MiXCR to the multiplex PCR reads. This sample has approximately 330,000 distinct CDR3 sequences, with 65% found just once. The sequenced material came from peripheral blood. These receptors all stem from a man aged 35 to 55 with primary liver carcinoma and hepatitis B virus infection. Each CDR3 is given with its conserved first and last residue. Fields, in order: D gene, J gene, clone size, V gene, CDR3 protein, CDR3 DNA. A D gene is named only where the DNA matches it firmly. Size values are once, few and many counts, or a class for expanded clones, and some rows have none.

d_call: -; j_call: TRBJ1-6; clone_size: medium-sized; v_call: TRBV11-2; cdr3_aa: CASSPGQINSPLHF; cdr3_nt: TGTGCCAGCAGCCCCGGACAGATTAATTCACCCCTCCACTTT
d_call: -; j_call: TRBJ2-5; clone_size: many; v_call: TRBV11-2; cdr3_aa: CASSGGSQETQYF; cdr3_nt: TGTGCCAGCAGCGGGGGCAGCCAAGAGACCCAGTACTTC
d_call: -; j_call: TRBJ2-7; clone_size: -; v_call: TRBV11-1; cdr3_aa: CASSLYSGRAYEQYF; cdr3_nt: TGTGCCAGCAGCTTATACAGCGGGCGAGCGTACGAGCAGTACTTC
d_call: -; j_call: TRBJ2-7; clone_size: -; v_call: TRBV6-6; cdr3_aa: CATGRGYYEQYF; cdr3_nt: TGTGCCACAGGACGGGGTTACTACGAGCAGTACTTC
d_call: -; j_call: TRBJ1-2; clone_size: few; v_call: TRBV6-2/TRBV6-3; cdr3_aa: CASRFRGGGANYGYTF; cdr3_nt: TGTGCCAGCAGGTTCCGCGGGGGGGGAGCTAACTATGGCTACACCTTC
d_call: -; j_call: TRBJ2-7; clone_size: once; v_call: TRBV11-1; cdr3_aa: CASSSGRGWYEQYF; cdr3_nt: TGTGCCAGCAGCTCCGGAAGGGGCTGGTATGAGCAGTACTTC
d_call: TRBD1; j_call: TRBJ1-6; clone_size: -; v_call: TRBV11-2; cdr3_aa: CASSLTGGGYPPLHF; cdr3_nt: TGTGCCAGCAGCTTAACTGGAGGGGGCTATCCACCCCTCCACTTT
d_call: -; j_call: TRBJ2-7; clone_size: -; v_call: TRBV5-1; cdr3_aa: CASSLSGNYGQYF; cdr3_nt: TGCGCCAGCAGCTTGTCGGGCAACTATGGGCAGTACTTC
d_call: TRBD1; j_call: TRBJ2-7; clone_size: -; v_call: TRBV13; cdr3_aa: CAGSRQGTTCYEQYF; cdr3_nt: TGTGCCGGCAGCCGACAGGGGACAACCTGCTACGAGCAGTACTTC
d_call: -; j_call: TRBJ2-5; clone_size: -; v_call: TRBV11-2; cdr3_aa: CASSYRPIGYQETQYF; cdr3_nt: TGTGCCAGCAGCTATCGTCCGATAGGGTATCAAGAGACCCAGTACTTC
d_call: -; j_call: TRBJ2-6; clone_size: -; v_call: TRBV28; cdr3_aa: CASSLIGLGANVLTF; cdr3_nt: TGTGCCAGCAGTTTGATAGGGCTTGGGGCCAACGTCCTGACTTTC
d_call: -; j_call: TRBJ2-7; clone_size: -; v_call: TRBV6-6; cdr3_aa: CVSNRGGTWHEQYF; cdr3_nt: TGTGTCAGCAATAGGGGGGGAACGTGGCACGAGCAGTACTTC
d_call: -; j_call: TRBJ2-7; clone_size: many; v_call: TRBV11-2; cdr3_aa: CASSSQTGSYEQYF; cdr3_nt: TGTGCCAGCAGCTCGCAAACAGGGAGCTACGAGCAGTACTTC
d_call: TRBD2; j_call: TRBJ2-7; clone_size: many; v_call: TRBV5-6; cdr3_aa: CASSIRLAGVISYEQYF; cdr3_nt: TGTGCCAGCAGCATTCGCCTAGCGGGAGTGATCTCCTACGAGCAGTACTTC
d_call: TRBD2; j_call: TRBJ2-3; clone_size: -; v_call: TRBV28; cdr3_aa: CASSQSSSSGRDTQYF; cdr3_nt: TGTGCCAGCAGCCAATCGTCCTCTAGCGGGAGAGATACGCAGTATTTT
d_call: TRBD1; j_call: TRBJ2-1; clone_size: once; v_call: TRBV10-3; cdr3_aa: CTISEPDRGFYNEQFF; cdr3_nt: TGTACCATCAGTGAGCCCGACAGGGGGTTCTACAATGAGCAGTTCTTC
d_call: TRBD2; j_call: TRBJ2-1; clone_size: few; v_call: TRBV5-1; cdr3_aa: CASSLFGLAGVSNEQFF; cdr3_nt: TGCGCCAGCAGCTTGTTCGGACTAGCGGGAGTATCTAATGAGCAGTTCTTC
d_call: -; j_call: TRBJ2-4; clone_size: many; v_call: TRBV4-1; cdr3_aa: CASSQDRWGIQYF; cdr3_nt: TGCGCCAGCAGCCAAGATCGGTGGGGCATTCAGTACTTC
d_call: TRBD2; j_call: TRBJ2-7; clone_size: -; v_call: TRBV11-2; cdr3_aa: CASSALAVGIEQYF; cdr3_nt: TGTGCCAGCAGCGCACTAGCGGTAGGGATCGAGCAGTATTTC
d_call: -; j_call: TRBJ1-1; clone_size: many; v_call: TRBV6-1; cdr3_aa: CASSFPLGEAFF; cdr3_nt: TGTGCCAGCAGTTTTCCCTTAGGCGAAGCTTTCTTT
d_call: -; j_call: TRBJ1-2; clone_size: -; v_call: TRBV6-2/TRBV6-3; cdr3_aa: CASSYRRGYGYTF; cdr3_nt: TGTGCCAGCAGTTACAGAAGGGGCTATGGCTACACCTTC
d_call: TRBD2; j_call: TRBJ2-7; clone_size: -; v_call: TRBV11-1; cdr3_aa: CASSWGLAIDYEQYF; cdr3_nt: TGTGCCAGCAGCTGGGGACTAGCTATAGACTACGAGCAGTACTTC
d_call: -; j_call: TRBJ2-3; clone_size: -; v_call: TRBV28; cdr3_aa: CASSDNTGKYTQYF; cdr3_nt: TGTGCCAGCAGTGACAATACAGGGAAGTATACGCAGTATTTT
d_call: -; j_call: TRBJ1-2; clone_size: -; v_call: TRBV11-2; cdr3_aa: CVSSFLRNYGYTF; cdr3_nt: TGTGTCAGCAGCTTCCTCCGGAACTATGGCTACACCTTC
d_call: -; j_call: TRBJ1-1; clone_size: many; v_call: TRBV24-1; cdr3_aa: CATGGSDTEAFF; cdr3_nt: TGTGCCACCGGGGGTTCGGACACTGAAGCTTTCTTT
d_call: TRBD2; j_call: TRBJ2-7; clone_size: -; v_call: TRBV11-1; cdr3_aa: CASGLEIAGAYEQYF; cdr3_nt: TGTGCCAGCGGCTTAGAGATAGCGGGGGCATACGAGCAGTACTTC
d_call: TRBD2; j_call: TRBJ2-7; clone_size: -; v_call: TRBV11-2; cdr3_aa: CASSTHSSWTSGRSYEQYF; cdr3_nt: TGTGCCAGCAGCACTCATTCCTCCTGGACTAGCGGGAGATCGTACGAGCAGTACTTC
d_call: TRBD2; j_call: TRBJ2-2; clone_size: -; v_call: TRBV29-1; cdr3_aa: CSVDGGMNTRELFF; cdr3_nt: TGCAGCGTCGACGGGGGGATGAACACCAGGGAGCTGTTTTTT